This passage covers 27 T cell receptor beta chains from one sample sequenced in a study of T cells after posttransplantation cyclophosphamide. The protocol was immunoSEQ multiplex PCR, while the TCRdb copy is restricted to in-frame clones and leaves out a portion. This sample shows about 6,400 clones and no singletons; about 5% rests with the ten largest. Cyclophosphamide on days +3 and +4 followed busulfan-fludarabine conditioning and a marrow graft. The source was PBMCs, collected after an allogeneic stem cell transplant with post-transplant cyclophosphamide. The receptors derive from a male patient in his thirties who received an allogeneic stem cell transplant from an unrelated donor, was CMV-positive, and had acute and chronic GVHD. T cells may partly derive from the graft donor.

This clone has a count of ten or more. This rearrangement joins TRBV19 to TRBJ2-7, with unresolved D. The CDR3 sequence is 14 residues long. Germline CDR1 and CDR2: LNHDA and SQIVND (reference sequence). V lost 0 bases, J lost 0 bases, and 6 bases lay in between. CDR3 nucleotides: TGTGCCAGTAGTATAGATACCAGCTCCTACGAGCAGTACTTC. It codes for CASSIDTSSYEQYF.

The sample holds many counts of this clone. This CDR3 is CASSPMTSSTDTQYF. CDR3 sequence (DNA): TGTGCCAGCAGTCCTATGACAAGTAGCACAGATACGCAGTATTTT. The chain recombines TRBV14 with TRBJ2-3; no firm D call. The CDR3 totals 15 residues. The germline V gene encodes CDR1 SGHDN and CDR2 FVKESK. V was pared by 6 bases and J by 0 bases, with 13 bases between.

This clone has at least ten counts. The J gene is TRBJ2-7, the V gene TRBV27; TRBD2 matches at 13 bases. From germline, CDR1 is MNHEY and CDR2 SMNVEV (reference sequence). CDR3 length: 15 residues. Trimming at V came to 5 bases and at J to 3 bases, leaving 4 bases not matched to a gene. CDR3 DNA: TGTGCCAGCAGTCCGGGGACTAGCGGGATCTACGAGCAGTACTTC. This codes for CASSPGTSGIYEQYF.

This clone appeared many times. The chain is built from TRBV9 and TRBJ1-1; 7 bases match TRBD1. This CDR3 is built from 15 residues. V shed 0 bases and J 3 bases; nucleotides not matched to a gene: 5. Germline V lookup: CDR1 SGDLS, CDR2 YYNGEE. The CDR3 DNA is TGTGCCAGCAGCGTAGGTAGGGGGCATGACACTGAAGCTTTCTTT. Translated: CASSVGRGHDTEAFF.

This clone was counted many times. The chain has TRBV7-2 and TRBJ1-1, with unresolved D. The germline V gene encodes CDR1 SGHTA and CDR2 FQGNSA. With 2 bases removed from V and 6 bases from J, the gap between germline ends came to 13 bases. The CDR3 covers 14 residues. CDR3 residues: CASSLSLLAAEAFF. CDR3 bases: TGTGCCAGCAGCTTAAGTCTCTTGGCCGCTGAAGCTTTCTTT.

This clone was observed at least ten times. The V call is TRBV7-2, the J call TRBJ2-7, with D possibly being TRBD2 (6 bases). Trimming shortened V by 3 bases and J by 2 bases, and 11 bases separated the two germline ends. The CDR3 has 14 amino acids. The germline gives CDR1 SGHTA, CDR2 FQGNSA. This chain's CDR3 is CASSFAGPAYEQYF. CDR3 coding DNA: TGTGCCAGCAGCTTTGCGGGGCCAGCCTACGAGCAGTACTTC.

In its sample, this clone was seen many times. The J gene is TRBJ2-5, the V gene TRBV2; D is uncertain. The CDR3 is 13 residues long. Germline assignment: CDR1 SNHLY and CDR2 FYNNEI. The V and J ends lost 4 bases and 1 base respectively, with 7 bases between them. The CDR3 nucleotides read TGTGCCAGCAGTGGACGACTCCAAGAGACCCAGTACTTC. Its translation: CASSGRLQETQYF.

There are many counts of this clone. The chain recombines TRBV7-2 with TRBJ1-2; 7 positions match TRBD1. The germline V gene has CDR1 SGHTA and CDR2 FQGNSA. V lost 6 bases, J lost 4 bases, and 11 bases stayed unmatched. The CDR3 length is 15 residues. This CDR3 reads CASSYAQDRLYGYTF. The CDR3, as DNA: TGTGCCAGCAGTTACGCCCAGGACAGGCTCTATGGCTACACCTTC. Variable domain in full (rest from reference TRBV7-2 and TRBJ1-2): GAGVSQSPSNKVTEKGKDVELRCDPISGHTALYWYRQSLGQGLEFLIYFQGNSAPDKSGLPSDRFSAERTGGSVSTLTIQRTQQEDSAVYLCASSYAQDRLYGYTFGSGTRLTVV.

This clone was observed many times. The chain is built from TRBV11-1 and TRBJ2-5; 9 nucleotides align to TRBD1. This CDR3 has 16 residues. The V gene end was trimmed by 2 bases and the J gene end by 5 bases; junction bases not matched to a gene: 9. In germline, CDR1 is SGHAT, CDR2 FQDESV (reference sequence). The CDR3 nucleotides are TGTGCCAGCAGCTTAATGGGACAGGGAAATCTCGAGACCCAGTACTTC. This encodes CASSLMGQGNLETQYF.

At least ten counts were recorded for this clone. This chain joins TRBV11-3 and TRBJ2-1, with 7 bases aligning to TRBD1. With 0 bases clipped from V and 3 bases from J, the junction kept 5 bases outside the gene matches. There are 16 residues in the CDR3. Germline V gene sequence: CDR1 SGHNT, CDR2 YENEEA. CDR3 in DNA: TGTGCCAGCAGCTTAGAGGGGGACAGCTTCTACAATGAGCAGTTCTTC. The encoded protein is CASSLEGDSFYNEQFF.

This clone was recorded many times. The CDR3 protein is CASSERALLRDNEQFF. The DNA of the CDR3 is TGTGCCAGCAGCGAAAGAGCGCTCTTGAGAGACAATGAGCAGTTCTTC. The chain couples TRBV2 to TRBJ2-1; D gene unclear. The CDR3 has 16 residues. V shed 6 bases and J shed 5 bases, with 20 bases lying between them. Germline V CDR1 and CDR2: SNHLY, FYNNEI.

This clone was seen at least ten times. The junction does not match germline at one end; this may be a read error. The CDR3 spells CASRFTAMVDTQYF. The CDR3 DNA reads as TGCGCCAGCCGCTTTACCGCTATGGTGGATACGCAGTATTTT. V usage is TRBV5-1 and J usage is TRBJ2-3; D unresolved. Germline V gene lookup returns CDR1 SGHRS and CDR2 YFSETQ. This CDR3 comprises 14 residues. Filled out from reference TRBV5-1 and TRBJ2-3, the complete variable domain reads KAGVTQTPRYLIKTRGQQVTLSCSPISGHRSVSWYQQTPGQGLQFLFEYFSETQRNKGNFPGRFSGRQFSNSRSEMNVSTLELGDSALYLCASRFTAMVDTQYFGPGTRLTVL.

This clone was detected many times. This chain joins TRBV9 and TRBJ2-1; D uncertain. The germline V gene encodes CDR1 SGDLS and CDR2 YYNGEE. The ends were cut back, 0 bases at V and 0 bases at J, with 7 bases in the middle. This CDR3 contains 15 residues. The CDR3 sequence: CASSVGLSSYNEQFF. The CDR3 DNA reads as TGTGCCAGCAGCGTAGGACTTAGCTCCTACAATGAGCAGTTCTTC.

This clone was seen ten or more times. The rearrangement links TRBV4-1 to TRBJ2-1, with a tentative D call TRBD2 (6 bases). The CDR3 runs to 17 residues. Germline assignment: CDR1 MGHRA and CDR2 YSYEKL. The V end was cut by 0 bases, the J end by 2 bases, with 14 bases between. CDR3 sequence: CASSQDLQGGAYNEQFF. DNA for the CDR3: TGCGCCAGCAGCCAAGATCTCCAGGGAGGAGCCTACAATGAGCAGTTCTTC.

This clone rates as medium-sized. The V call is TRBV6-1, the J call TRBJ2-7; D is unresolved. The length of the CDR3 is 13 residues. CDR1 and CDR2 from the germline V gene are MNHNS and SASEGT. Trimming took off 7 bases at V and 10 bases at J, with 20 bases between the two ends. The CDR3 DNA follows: TGTGCCAGCACCCGAGGAACGGCGGAGAGACAGTACTTC. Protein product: CASTRGTAERQYF.

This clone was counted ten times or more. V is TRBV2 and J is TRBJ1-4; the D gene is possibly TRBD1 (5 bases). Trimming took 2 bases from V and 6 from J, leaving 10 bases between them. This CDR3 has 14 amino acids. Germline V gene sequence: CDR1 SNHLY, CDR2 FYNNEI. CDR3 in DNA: TGTGCCAGCAGTGAAACACAGGAGTATGAAAAACTGTTTTTT. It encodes CASSETQEYEKLFF.

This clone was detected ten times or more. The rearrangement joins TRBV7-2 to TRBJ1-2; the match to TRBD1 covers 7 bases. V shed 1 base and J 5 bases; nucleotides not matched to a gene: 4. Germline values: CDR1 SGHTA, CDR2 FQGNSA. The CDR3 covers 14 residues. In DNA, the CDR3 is TGTGCCAGCAGCTTAGAAGGGACAGTTTATGGCTACACCTTC. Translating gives CASSLEGTVYGYTF.

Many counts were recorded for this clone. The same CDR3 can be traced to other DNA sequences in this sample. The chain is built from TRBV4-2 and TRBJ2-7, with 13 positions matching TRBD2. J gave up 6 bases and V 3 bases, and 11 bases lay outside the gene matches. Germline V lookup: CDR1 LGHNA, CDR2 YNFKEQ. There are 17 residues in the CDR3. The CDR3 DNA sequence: TGTGCCAGCAGCCATACACTGGGGACTAGCGGGGCGCCCGAGCAGTACTTC. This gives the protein CASSHTLGTSGAPEQYF.

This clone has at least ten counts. CDR3: CASSAEETQYF. For the CDR3, the DNA is TGCGCCAGCAGCGCGGAAGAGACCCAGTACTTC. This sequence joins TRBV5-1 and TRBJ2-5, with unresolved D. Trimming removed 4 bases at V and 3 bases at J, with 4 bases between. This CDR3 spans 11 amino acids. Germline V gene data show CDR1 as SGHRS and CDR2 as YFSETQ.

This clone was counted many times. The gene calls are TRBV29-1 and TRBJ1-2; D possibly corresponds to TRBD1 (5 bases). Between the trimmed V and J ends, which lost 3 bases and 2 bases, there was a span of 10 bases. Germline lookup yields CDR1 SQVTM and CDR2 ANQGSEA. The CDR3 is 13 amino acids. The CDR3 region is CSVERPGNYGYTF. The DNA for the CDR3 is TGCAGCGTTGAGAGGCCAGGGAACTATGGCTACACCTTC.

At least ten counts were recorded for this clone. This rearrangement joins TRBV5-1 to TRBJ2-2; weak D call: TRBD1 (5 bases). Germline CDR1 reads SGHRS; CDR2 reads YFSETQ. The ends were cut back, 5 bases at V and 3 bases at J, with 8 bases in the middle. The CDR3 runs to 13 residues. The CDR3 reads CASRDKDTGELFF. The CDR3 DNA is TGCGCCAGCAGGGACAAAGACACCGGGGAGCTGTTTTTT.

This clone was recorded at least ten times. The CDR3 protein is CASTETRIADTQYF. CDR3 in DNA: TGCGCCAGCACCGAAACTAGGATTGCAGATACGCAGTATTTT. V usage is TRBV5-1 and J usage is TRBJ2-3; D is perhaps TRBD2 (5 bases). Germline CDR1 reads SGHRS; CDR2 reads YFSETQ. Trimming left V 6 bases short and J 4 bases short, with 15 bases between. This CDR3 is built from 14 residues.

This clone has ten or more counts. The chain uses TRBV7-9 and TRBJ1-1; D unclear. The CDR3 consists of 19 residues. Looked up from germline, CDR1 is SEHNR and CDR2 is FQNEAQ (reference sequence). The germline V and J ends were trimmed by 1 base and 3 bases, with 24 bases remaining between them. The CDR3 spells CASSLVHSFYFGGYTEAFF. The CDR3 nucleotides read TGTGCCAGCAGCTTAGTCCACAGCTTCTACTTCGGAGGGTACACTGAAGCTTTCTTT. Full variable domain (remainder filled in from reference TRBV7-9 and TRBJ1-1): DTGVSQNPRHKITKRGQNVTFRCDPISEHNRLYWYRQTLGQGPEFLTYFQNEAQLEKSRLLSDRFSAERPKGSFSTLEIQRTEQGDSAMYLCASSLVHSFYFGGYTEAFFGQGTRLTVV.

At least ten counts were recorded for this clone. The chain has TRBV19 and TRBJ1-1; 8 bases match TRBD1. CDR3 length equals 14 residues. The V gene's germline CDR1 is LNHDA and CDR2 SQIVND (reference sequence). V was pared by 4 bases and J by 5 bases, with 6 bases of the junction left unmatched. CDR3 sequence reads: CASSTRTGGTEAFF. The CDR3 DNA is TGTGCCAGTAGTACCCGAACAGGGGGAACTGAAGCTTTCTTT.

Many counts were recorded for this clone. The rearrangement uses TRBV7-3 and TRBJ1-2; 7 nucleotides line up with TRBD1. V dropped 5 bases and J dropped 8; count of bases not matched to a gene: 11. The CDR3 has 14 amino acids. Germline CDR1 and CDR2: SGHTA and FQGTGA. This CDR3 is CASSATGTGRGYTF. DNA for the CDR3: TGTGCCAGCAGCGCGACAGGGACGGGCCGGGGCTACACCTTC.

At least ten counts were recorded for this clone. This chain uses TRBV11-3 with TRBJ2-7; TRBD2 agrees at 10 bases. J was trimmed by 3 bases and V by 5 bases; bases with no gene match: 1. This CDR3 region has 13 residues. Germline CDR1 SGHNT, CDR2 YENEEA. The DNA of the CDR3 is TGTGCCAGCAGCCGACTAGCGGGCTACGAGCAGTACTTC. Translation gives CASSRLAGYEQYF.

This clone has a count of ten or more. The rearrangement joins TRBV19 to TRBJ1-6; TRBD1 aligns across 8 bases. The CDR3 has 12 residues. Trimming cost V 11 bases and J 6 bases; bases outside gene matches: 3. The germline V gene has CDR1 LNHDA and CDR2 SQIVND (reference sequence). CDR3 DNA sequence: TGTGCCCAGGGGGCTTGTAATTCACCCCTCCACTTT. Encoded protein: CAQGACNSPLHF.